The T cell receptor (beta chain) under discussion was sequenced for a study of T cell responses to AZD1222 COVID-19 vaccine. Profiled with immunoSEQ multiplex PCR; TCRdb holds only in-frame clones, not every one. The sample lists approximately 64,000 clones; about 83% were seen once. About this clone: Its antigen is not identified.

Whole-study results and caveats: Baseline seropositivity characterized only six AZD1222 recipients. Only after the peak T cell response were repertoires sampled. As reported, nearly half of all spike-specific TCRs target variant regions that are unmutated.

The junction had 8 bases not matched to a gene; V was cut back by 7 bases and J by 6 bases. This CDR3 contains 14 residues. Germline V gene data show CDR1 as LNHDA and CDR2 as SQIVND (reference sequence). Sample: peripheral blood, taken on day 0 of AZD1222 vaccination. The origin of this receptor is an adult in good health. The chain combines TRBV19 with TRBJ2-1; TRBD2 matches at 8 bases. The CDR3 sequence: CASTLGGGLNEQFF. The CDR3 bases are TGTGCCAGTACCCTCGGGGGGGGGCTCAATGAGCAGTTCTTC.